The 4 T cell receptor beta chains listed next were all sequenced from one sample in a study of post-analysis software for immune sequencing data. These receptors lack a known antigen. Study-level findings and limits: In patients, five or six TRBV segments were more frequent than in controls, with TRBV5-6, TRBV5-1 and TRBV20-1 among them.

Included in the TCR beta cDNA libraries were unique molecular identifiers. TCRdb itself ran the PCR reads through MiXCR, one entry per CDR3 protein. The sample has fewer than 900,000 distinct CDR3 sequences, roughly 50% seen once. The source material was blood. Receptors originate from a girl aged 5-17 years with multiple sclerosis.

This clonotype has just a few counts. The chain carries TRBV6-5 and TRBJ1-5; 7 nucleotides align to TRBD1. V shed 6 bases, J shed 0 bases, and the junction held 5 bases outside the gene matches. CDR3 length: 15 residues. Looked up from germline, CDR1 is MNHEY and CDR2 is SVGAGI. CDR3 sequence (DNA): TGTGCCAGCAGGGAAGGGACAGTTAGCAATCAGCCCCAGCATTTT. Protein sequence: CASREGTVSNQPQHF.

V and J are TRBV19 and TRBJ1-1; D possibly corresponds to TRBD1 (5 bases). The V gene's germline CDR1 is LNHDA and CDR2 SQIVND (reference sequence). Deletions cut 3 bases from V and 5 bases from J, with 13 bases between. The CDR3 contains 14 residues. The CDR3: CASSIQGSGTEAFF. The CDR3 nucleotides read TGTGCCAGTAGTATCCAGGGATCAGGAACTGAAGCTTTCTTT.

Regarding this clonotype: Since no conserved phenylalanine or tryptophan closes the CDR3, a read error is the likely cause. The chain recombines TRBV24-1 with TRBJ2-7, with TRBD2 matching 7 bases. The end of the DNA fits TRBJ2-5 better, so the J call may be wrong. CDR1 KGHDR and CDR2 SFDVKD come from the germline V gene. The CDR3 loop spans 14 amino acids. Here the CDR3 reads CATSDGRAGETQYL. CDR3 coding DNA: TGTGCCACCAGTGATGGGAGGGCCGGAGAGACCCAGTACTTG.

This clonotype occurred a few times. The chain's CDR3 is CASSLAGELQTQYF. The CDR3 nucleotides are TGTGCCAGCAGCTTAGCGGGGGAGCTGCAGACCCAGTACTTC. The V call is TRBV7-6, the J call TRBJ2-5; possibly TRBD1 or TRBD2 for D (5 bases each). The CDR3 runs 14 residues. V was shortened by 0 bases and J by 6 bases, with 11 bases between the two germline ends. CDR1 SGHVS and CDR2 FNYEAQ come from the germline V gene.